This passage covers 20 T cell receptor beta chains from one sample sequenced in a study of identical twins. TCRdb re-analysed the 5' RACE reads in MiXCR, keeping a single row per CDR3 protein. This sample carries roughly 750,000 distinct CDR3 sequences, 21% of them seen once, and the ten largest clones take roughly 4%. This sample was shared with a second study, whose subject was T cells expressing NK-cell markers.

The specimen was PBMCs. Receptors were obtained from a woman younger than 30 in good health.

The CDR3 region is CSAKLVFTDTQYF. CDR3 DNA sequence: TGCAGTGCTAAGCTGGTCTTCACAGATACGCAGTATTTT. The genes are TRBV20-1 and TRBJ2-3; D call uncertain. V was clipped by 4 bases and J by 2 bases, with 10 bases between them. CDR1 is DFQATT and CDR2 is SNEGSKA in the germline V gene (reference sequence). CDR3 length: 13 residues.

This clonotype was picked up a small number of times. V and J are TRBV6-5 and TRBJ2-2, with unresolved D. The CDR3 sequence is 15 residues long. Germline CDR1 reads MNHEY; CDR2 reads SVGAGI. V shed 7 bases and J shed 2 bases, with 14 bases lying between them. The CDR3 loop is CASTLRKVNTGELFF. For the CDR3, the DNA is TGTGCCAGCACTTTACGGAAGGTTAACACCGGGGAGCTGTTTTTT.

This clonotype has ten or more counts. The CDR3 here is CASSLGAGAYNEQFF. The CDR3 nucleotides read TGTGCCAGCAGTTTAGGGGCAGGGGCGTACAATGAGCAGTTCTTC. The chain joins TRBV12-3 or TRBV12-4 to TRBJ2-1; TRBD1 might be the D (6 bases). The V end lost 1 base, the J end lost 4 bases, and 11 bases lay between the germline ends. This CDR3 comprises 15 residues.

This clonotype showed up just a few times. The CDR3 coding sequence is TGTGCCATCGGGGAGGTGGGCTACGAGCAGTACTTC. Translating it yields CAIGEVGYEQYF. The chain has TRBV10-3 and TRBJ2-7, with a weak D call TRBD2 (6 bases). The V gene lost 8 bases and the J gene lost 3 bases, with 11 bases spanning the gap. The germline V gene encodes CDR1 ENHRY and CDR2 SYGVKD. The CDR3 is made up of 12 amino acids.

CDR3 nucleotide sequence: TGCAGTGCTAAGCCTTCAGCGAACACCGGGGAGCTGTTTTTT. Its translation: CSAKPSANTGELFF. V is TRBV20-1 and J is TRBJ2-2; no clear D. Germline lookup yields CDR1 DFQATT and CDR2 SNEGSKA (reference sequence). The germline V and J ends were trimmed by 4 bases and 0 bases, with 9 bases remaining between them. CDR3 length: 14 residues.

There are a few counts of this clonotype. The CDR3 loop is CASSLRATSYEQYF. The CDR3 coding sequence is TGTGCCAGCAGTCTTAGGGCCACCTCCTACGAGCAGTACTTC. The V and J genes are TRBV27 and TRBJ2-7; no clear D. The CDR3 is 14 residues long. CDR1 is MNHEY and CDR2 is SMNVEV in the germline V gene (reference sequence). V was shortened by 5 bases and J by 0 bases, with 11 bases between the two germline ends.

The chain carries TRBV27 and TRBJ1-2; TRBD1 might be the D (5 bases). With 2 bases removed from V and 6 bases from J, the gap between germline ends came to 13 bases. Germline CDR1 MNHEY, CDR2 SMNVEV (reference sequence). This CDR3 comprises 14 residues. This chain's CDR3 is CASSLRQGFDGYTF. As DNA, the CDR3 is TGTGCCAGCAGTTTACGCCAGGGTTTCGATGGCTACACCTTC.

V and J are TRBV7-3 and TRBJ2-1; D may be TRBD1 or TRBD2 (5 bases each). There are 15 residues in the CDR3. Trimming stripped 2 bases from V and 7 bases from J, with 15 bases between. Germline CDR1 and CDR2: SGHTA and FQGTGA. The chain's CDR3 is CASSLGVLGENEQFF. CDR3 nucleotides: TGTGCCAGCAGCTTAGGCGTTTTAGGGGAGAATGAGCAGTTCTTC.

CDR3 DNA sequence: TGCGCCAGCAGCTTGGCCGGGACAGGGGTTGAAAAACTGTTTTTT. It yields the protein CASSLAGTGVEKLFF. The chain couples TRBV5-1 to TRBJ1-4, with 10 nucleotides matching TRBD1. The CDR3 consists of 15 residues. The junction had 3 bases not matched to a gene; V was cut back by 0 bases and J by 7 bases. Germline lookup yields CDR1 SGHRS and CDR2 YFSETQ. The variable domain in full, completed from reference TRBV5-1 and TRBJ1-4, reads KAGVTQTPRYLIKTRGQQVTLSCSPISGHRSVSWYQQTPGQGLQFLFEYFSETQRNKGNFPGRFSGRQFSNSRSEMNVSTLELGDSALYLCASSLAGTGVEKLFFGSGTQLSVL.

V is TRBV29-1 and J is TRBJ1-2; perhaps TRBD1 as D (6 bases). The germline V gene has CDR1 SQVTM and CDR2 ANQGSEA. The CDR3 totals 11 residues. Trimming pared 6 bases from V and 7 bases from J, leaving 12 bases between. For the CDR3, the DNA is TGCAGCGTCGAGGGGGAGGGTGGCTACACCTTC. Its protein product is CSVEGEGGYTF.

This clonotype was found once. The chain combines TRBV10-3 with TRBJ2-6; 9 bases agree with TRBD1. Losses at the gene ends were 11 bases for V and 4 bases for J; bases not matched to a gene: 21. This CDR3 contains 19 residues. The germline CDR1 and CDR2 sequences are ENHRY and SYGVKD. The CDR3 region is CAGLTRDRDLRAGANVLTF. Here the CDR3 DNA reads TGTGCCGGACTAACCCGGGACAGGGACTTAAGGGCCGGGGCCAACGTCCTGACTTTC.

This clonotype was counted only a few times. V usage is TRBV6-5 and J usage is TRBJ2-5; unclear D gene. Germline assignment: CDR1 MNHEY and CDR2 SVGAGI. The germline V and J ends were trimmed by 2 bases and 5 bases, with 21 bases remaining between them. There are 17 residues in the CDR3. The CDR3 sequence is CASSYPSGVSGVETQYF. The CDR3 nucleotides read TGTGCCAGCAGTTACCCGTCTGGAGTGAGTGGTGTGGAGACCCAGTACTTC.

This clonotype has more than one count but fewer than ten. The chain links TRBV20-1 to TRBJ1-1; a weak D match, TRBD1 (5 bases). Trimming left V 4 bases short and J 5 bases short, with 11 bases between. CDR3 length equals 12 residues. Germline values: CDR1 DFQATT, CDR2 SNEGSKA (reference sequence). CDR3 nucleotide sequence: TGCAGTGCTACTTTAGGGGAAACTGAAGCTTTCTTT. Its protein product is CSATLGETEAFF.

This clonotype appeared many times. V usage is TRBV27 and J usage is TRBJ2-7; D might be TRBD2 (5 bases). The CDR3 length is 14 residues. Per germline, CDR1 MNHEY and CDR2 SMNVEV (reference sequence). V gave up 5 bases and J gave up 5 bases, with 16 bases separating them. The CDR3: CASSKAEGGNEQYF. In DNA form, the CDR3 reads TGTGCCAGCAGTAAAGCCGAGGGTGGGAACGAGCAGTACTTC.

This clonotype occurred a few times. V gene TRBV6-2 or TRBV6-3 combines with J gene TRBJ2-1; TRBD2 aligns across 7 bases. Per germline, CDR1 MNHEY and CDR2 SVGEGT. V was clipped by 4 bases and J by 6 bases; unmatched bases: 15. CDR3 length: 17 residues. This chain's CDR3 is CASSLFLGGKWFNEQFF. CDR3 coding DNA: TGTGCCAGCAGTTTATTCCTGGGGGGGAAATGGTTCAATGAGCAGTTCTTC.

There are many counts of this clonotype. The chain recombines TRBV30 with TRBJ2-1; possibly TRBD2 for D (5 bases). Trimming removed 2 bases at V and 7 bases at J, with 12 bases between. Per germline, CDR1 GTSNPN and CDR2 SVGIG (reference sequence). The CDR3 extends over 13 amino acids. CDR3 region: CAWSRLARNEQFF. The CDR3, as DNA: TGTGCCTGGAGTCGGCTAGCAAGAAATGAGCAGTTCTTC.

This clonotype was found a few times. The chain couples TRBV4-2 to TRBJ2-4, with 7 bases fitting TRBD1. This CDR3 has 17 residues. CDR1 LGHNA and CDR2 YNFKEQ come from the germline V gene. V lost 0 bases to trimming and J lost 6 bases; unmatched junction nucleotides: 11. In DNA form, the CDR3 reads TGTGCCAGCAGCCAAGAGGCATCGGGACAGTTGGGAAACATTCAGTACTTC. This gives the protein CASSQEASGQLGNIQYF.

The CDR3 DNA is TGCAGTGCTAGAGATCGACGGCGGGCCTACAATGAGCAGTTCTTC. Its translation is CSARDRRRAYNEQFF. V and J are TRBV20-1 and TRBJ2-1, with TRBD2 as a possible D gene (5 bases). Trimming took 0 bases from V and 2 from J, leaving 11 bases between them. The germline gives CDR1 DFQATT, CDR2 SNEGSKA (reference sequence). The length of the CDR3 is 15 residues.

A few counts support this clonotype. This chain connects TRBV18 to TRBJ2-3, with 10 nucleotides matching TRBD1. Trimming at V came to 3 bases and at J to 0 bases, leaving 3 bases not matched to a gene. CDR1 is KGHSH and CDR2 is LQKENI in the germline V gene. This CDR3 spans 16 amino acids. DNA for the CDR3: TGTGCCAGCTCACCCGGACAGGGGGGAAGCACAGATACGCAGTATTTT. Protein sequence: CASSPGQGGSTDTQYF.

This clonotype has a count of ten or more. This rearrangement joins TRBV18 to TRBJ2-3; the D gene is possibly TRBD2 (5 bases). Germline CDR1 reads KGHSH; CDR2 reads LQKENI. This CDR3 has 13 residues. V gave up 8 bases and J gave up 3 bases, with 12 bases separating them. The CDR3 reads CASSPGLTDTQYF. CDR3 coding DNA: TGTGCCAGCAGCCCAGGACTGACAGATACGCAGTATTTT.